This TCR beta chain comes out of a study of low-dose radiotherapy and immunotherapy resistance in tumors. Study background: Treatment consisted of nivolumab 240 mg every two weeks and ipilimumab 1 mg/kg every six weeks, given intravenously to patients.

Specified time point: after trial treatment. The treatment: LDRT plus nivolumab, ipilimumab, low-dose cyclophosphamide and aspirin (RACIN trial). Nivolumab, ipilimumab, aspirin, low-dose cyclophosphamide and low-dose radiotherapy were all administered to the donors. Gene-specific TRAV and TRBV primers were used for first-strand cDNA, covering alpha and beta chains. TCRs were put through 20 PCR cycles of amplification with Phusion. A constant-region primer and the V-primer adapter served as the primer pair. Amplification of the isolated mRNA used in vitro transcription. TCRdb independently ran MiXCR on the reads; one entry per CDR3 protein. This table has around 100,000 distinct CDR3 sequences, less than 25% appearing once. The sequences come from PBMCs, collected after low-dose radiotherapy plus immunotherapy. The source of this sequence is a male donor with prostate cancer.

The CDR3 DNA reads TGTGCCAGCAGCCAAGATCCTAGCGGGAGTTGGGATGAGCAGTTCTTC. It encodes CASSQDPSGSWDEQFF. The V gene is TRBV4-2, the J gene TRBJ2-1; 10 bases agree with TRBD2. J was trimmed by 8 bases and V by 0 bases; bases with no gene match: 7. Germline V gene data show CDR1 as LGHNA and CDR2 as YNFKEQ. The CDR3 covers 16 residues.